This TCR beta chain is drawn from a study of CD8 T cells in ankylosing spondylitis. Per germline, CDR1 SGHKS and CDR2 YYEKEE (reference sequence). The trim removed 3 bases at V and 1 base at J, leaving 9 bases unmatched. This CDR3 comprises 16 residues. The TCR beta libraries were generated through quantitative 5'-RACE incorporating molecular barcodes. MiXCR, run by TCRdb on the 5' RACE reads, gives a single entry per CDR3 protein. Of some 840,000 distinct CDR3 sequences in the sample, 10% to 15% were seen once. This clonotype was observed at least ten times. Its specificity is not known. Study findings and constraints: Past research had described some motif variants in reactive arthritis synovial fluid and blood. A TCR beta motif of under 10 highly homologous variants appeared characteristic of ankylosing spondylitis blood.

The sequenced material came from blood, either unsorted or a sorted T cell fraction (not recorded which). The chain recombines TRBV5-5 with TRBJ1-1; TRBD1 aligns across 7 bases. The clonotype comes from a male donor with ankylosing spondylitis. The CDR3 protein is CASSSNLGTANTEAFF. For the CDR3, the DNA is TGTGCCAGCAGCTCCAACCTCGGGACAGCGAACACTGAAGCTTTCTTT. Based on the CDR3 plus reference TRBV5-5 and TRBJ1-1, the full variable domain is DAGVTQSPTHLIKTRGQQVTLRCSPISGHKSVSWYQQVLGQGPQFIFQYYEKEERGRGNFPDRFSARQFPNYSSELNVNALLLGDSALYLCASSSNLGTANTEAFFGQGTRLTVV.